This T cell receptor beta chain was sequenced during a study of blood T cell repertoires in COVID-19. J was trimmed by 3 bases and V by 5 bases; bases with no gene match: 2. The germline CDR1 and CDR2 sequences are SEHNR and FQNEAQ (reference sequence). There are 15 residues in the CDR3. The table came from immunoSEQ multiplex PCR; TCRdb's copy has only in-frame clones and leaves some out. In the table there are under 100,000 clones, more than 85% of which are singletons. The rearrangement uses TRBV7-9 and TRBJ2-1, with 12 positions matching TRBD2. This TCR came from a man aged 35 to 55 with acute or convalescent COVID-19. Sequenced sample: peripheral blood. The CDR3, as DNA: TGTGCCAGCAGCCCGACTAGCGGGAGCTACAATGAGCAGTTCTTC. Translating it yields CASSPTSGSYNEQFF. Complete variable domain (other parts from reference TRBV7-9 and TRBJ2-1): DTGVSQNPRHKITKRGQNVTFRCDPISEHNRLYWYRQTLGQGPEFLTYFQNEAQLEKSRLLSDRFSAERPKGSFSTLEIQRTEQGDSAMYLCASSPTSGSYNEQFFGPGTRLTVL.